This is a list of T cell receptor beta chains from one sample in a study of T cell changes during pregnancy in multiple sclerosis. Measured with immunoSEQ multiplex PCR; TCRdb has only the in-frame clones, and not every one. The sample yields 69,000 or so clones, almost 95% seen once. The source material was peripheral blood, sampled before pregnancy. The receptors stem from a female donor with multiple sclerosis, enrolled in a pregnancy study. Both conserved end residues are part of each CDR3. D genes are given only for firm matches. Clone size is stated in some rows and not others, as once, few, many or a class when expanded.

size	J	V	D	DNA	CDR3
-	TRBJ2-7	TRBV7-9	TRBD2	TGTGCCAGCAGCTTATACGCGGGACTAGCGGGAGTGGGCTCCTACGAGCAGTACTTC	CASSLYAGLAGVGSYEQYF
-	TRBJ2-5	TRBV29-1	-	TGCAGCGTTGAGTCTGAGACCCAGTACTTC	CSVESETQYF
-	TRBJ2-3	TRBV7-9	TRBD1	TGTGCCAGCAGCCGGGGACAGTACACAGATACGCAGTATTTT	CASSRGQYTDTQYF
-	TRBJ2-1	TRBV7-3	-	TGTGCCAGCAGCTCCGGGATCTACAATGAGCAGTTCTTC	CASSSGIYNEQFF
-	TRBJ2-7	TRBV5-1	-	TGCGCCAGCAGCCAGGACTATGGGGCATCCTCCTACGAGCAGTACTTC	CASSQDYGASSYEQYF
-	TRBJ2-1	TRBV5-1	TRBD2	TGCGCCAGCACCAGAGAGCAGCGGGAGGGCAATGAGCAGTTCTTC	CASTREQREGNEQFF
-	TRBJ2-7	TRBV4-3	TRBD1	TGCGCCAGCAGCCAAGTAGTTGACAGGGCCTCCTCCTACGAGCAGTACTTC	CASSQVVDRASSYEQYF
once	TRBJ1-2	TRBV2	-	TGTGCCAGCAGTGACAGAAGCTATGGCTACACCTTC	CASSDRSYGYTF
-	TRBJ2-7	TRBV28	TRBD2	TGTGCCAGCATAACTAGCGGGAGCTCCTACGAGCAGTACTTC	CASITSGSSYEQYF
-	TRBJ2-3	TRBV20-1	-	TGCAGTGCTAGAGATACTGGTACGCAGTATTTT	CSARDTGTQYF
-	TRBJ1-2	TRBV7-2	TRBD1	TGTGCCAGCAGCTTAGAACAGGGGGGGTATGGCTACACCTTC	CASSLEQGGYGYTF
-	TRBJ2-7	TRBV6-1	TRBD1	TGTGCCAGCAGTGAAACTCGGGACAGGGCCCACGAGCAGTACTTC	CASSETRDRAHEQYF
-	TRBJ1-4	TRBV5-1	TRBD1	TGCGCCAGCAGCCCTACAGGGGAGGCTGAAAAACTGTTTTTT	CASSPTGEAEKLFF
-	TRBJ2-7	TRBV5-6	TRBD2	TGTGCCAGCAGGTTAGCGGGAGGGCGATCCTACGAGCAGTACTTC	CASRLAGGRSYEQYF
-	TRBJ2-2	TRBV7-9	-	TGTGCCAGCAGCTTCGCGGGGTATGCCGGGGAGCTGTTTTTT	CASSFAGYAGELFF
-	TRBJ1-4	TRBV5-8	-	TGTGCCAGCAGCCTCTGGGGGGGTGAAAAACTGTTTTTT	CASSLWGGEKLFF
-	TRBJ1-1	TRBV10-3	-	TGTGCCATCAGTGAGTCCCCCCGGGGGGGGAACACTGAAGCTTTCTTT	CAISESPRGGNTEAFF
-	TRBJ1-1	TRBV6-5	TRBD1	TGTGCCAGCGTCGGGTACAAGGGGGCTATTGAAGCTTTCTTT	CASVGYKGAIEAFF
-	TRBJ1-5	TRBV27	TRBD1	TGTGCCAGCAGTTTGGGCAGGGGGCGAGGTCAGCCCCAGCATTTT	CASSLGRGRGQPQHF
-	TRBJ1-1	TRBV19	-	TGTGCCAGTAGTCCGGTTTTGGCGGCTAACACTGAAGCTTTCTTT	CASSPVLAANTEAFF
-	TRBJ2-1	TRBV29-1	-	TGCAGCGTTGAAGGTAGTATGGACAGGAGGGGAAACAATGAGCAGTTCTTC	CSVEGSMDRRGNNEQFF
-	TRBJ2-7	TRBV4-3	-	TGCGCCAGCAGCCAATACTTTATCTCCTACGAGCAGTACTTC	CASSQYFISYEQYF
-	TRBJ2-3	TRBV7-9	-	TGTGCCAGCAGCTATGGGCTAGATACGCAGTATTTT	CASSYGLDTQYF